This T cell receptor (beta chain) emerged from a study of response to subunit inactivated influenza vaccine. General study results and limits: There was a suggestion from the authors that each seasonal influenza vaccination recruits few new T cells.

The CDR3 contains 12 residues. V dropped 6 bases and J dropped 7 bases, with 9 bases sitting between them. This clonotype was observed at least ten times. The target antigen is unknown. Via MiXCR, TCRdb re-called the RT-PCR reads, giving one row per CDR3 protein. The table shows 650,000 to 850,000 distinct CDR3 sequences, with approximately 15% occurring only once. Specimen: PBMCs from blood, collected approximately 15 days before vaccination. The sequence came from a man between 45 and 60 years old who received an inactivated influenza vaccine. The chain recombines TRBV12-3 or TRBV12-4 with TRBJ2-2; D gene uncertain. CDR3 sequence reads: CASSRANGELFF. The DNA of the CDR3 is TGTGCCAGCAGCCGGGCAAACGGGGAGCTGTTTTTT.